One T cell receptor beta chain is described in this entry. Its antigen is unidentified. Per germline, CDR1 SGHDT and CDR2 YYEEEE. There are 15 residues in the CDR3. Trimming left V 3 bases short and J 0 bases short, with 13 bases between. This sample is part of a study of T cell responses to AZD1222 COVID-19 vaccine. General study findings and limits: Nearly half of the spike-specific TCRs reportedly recognize variant regions that carry no mutations. Rises in breadth and depth of Spike-specific TCRs came after two AZD1222 doses.

Clones were sequenced by immunoSEQ multiplex PCR, and TCRdb holds only the in-frame ones, with some missing. The repertoire holds more than 75,000 clones, with roughly nine tenths as singletons. The chain couples TRBV5-6 to TRBJ2-7; D may be TRBD1 or TRBD2 (6 bases each). This receptor was obtained from an adult in good health. Here the sequenced sample was peripheral blood, taken on day 0 of AZD1222 vaccination. The DNA of the CDR3 is TGTGCCAGCAGCTGGGGGGCCATGAGCTCCTACGAGCAGTACTTC. It yields the protein CASSWGAMSSYEQYF.